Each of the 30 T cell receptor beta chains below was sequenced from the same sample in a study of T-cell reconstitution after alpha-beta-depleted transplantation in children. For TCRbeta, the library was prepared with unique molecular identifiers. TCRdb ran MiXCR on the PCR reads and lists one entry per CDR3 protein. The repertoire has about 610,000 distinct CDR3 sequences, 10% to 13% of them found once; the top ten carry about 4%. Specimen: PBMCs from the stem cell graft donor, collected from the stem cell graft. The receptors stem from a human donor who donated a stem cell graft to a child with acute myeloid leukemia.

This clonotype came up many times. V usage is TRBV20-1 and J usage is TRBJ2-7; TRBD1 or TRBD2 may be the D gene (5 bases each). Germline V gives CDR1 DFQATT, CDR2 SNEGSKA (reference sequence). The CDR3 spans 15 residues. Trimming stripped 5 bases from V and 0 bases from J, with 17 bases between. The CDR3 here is CSAFDPGRLSYEQYF. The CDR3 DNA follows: TGCAGTGCTTTTGATCCGGGACGTCTCTCCTACGAGCAGTACTTC.

This CDR3 reads CSAVGLAGGRLSYNEQFF. For the CDR3, the DNA is TGCAGTGCTGTAGGACTAGCGGGAGGCCGTCTCTCCTACAATGAGCAGTTCTTC. The chain combines TRBV20-1 with TRBJ2-1, with TRBD2 matching 14 bases. The CDR3 is 18 amino acids. The germline V gene encodes CDR1 DFQATT and CDR2 SNEGSKA (reference sequence). The ends lost 5 bases at V and 0 bases at J; junction bases unmatched: 9.

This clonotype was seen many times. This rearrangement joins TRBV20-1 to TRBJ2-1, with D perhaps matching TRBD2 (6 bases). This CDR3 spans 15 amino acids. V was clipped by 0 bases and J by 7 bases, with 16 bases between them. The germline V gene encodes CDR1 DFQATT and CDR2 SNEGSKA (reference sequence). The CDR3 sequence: CSARDDGGSWNEQFF. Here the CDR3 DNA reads TGCAGTGCTAGAGACGACGGGGGATCTTGGAATGAGCAGTTCTTC.

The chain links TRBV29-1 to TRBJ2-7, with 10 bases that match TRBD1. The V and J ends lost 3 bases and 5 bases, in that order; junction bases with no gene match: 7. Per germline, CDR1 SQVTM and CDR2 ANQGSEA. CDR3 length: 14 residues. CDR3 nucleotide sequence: TGCAGCGTTGAGGACAGGGGGTCCCTTAACGAGCAGTACTTC. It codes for CSVEDRGSLNEQYF.

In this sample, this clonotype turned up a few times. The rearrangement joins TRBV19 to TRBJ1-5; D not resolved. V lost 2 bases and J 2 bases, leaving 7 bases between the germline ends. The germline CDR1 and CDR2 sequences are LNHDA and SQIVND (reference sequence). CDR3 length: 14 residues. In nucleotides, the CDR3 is TGTGCCAGTAGTATACGCAGTGGCAATCAGCCCCAGCATTTT. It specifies CASSIRSGNQPQHF.

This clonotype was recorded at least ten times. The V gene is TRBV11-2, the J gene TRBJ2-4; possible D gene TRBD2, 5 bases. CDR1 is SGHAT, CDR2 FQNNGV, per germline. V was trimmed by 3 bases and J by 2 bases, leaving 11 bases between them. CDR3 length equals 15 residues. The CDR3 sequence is CASSLRTESKNIQYF. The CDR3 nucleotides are TGTGCCAGCAGCTTGAGGACTGAGTCCAAAAACATTCAGTACTTC.

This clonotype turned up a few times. This CDR3 reads CASSPSAGQFF. Written as DNA, the CDR3 is TGTGCCAGCTCACCATCGGCAGGGCAGTTCTTC. The genes are TRBV18 and TRBJ2-1; D is uncertain. Germline values: CDR1 KGHSH, CDR2 LQKENI. V gave up 2 bases and J gave up 12 bases, with 8 bases separating them. The CDR3 is made up of 11 amino acids.

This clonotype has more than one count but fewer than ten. CDR3 sequence: CASSFTAIYGYTF. In DNA, the CDR3 is TGTGCCAGCAGTTTTACAGCCATCTATGGCTACACCTTC. This chain joins TRBV12-3 or TRBV12-4 and TRBJ1-2; D unresolved. This CDR3 is 13 amino acids long. V shed 3 bases and J shed 4 bases, with 9 bases lying between them.

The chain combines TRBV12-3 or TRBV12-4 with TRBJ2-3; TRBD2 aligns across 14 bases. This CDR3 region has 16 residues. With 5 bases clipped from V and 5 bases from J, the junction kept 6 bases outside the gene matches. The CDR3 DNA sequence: TGTGCCAGCAGTCCCCGAGGGACTAGCGGGAGAGATACGCAGTATTTT. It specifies CASSPRGTSGRDTQYF.

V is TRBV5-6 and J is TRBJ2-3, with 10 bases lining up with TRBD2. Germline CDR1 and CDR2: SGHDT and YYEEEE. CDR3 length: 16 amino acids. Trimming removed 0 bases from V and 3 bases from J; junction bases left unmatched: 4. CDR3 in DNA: TGTGCCAGCAGCTTGGTTCTAGCGGGAGCGACAGATACGCAGTATTTT. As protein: CASSLVLAGATDTQYF.

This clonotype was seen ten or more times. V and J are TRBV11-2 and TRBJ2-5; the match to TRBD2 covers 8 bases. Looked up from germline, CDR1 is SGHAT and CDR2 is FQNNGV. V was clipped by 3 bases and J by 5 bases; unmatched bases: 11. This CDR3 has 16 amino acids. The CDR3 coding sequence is TGTGCCAGCAGCTTTGTTAGCGGGACCTCCGGGGAGACCCAGTACTTC. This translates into CASSFVSGTSGETQYF.

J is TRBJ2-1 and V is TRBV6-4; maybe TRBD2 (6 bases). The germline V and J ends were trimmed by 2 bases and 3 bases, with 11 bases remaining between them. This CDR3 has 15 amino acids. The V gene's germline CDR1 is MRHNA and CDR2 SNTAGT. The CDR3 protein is CASSDNGGGYNEQFF. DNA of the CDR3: TGTGCCAGCAGTGACAATGGGGGAGGCTACAATGAGCAGTTCTTC.

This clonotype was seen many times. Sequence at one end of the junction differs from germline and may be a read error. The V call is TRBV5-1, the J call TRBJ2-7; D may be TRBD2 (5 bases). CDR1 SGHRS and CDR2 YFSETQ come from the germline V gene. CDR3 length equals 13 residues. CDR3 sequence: CASSLKGSYEQYF. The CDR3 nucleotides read TGTGCTAGCAGCTTAAAGGGCAGCTACGAGCAGTACTTC.

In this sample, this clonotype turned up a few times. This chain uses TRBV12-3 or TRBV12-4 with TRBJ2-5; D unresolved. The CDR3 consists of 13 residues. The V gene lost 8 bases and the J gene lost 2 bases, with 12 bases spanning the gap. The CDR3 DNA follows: TGTGCCAGCGGACGGTCCCTTCAAGAGACCCAGTACTTC. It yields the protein CASGRSLQETQYF.

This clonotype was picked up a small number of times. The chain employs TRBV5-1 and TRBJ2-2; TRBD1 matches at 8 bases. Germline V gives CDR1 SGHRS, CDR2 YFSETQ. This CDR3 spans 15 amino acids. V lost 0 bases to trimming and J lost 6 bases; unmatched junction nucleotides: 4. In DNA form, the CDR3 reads TGCGCCAGCAGCTTGGTAGGACAGGGAGCCGGGGAGCTGTTTTTT. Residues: CASSLVGQGAGELFF.

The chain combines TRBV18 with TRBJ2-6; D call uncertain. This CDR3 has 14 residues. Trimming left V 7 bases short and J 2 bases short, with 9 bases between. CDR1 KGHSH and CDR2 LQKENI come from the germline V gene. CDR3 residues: CASLNGAGANVLTF. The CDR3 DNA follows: TGTGCCAGCTTGAATGGGGCTGGGGCCAACGTCCTGACTTTC.

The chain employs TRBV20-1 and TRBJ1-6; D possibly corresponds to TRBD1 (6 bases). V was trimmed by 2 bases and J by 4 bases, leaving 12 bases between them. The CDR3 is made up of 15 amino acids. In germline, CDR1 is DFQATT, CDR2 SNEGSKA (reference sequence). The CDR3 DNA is TGCAGTGCTAGAACCTTGACAGGTTATAATTCACCCCTCCACTTT. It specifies CSARTLTGYNSPLHF.

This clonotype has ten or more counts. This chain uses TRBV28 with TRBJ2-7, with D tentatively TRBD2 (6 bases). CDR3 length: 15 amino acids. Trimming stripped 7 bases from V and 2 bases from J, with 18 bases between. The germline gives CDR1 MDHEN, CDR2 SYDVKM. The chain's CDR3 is CASNGGSLFTYEQYF. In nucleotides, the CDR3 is TGTGCCAGCAATGGGGGGTCCCTATTTACCTACGAGCAGTACTTC.

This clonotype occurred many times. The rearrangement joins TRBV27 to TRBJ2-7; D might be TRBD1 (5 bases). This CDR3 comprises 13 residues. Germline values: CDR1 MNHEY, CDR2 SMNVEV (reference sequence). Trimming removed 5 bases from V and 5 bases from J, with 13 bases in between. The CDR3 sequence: CASSIRARDEQYF. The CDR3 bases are TGTGCCAGCAGTATCAGGGCCAGGGACGAGCAGTACTTC.

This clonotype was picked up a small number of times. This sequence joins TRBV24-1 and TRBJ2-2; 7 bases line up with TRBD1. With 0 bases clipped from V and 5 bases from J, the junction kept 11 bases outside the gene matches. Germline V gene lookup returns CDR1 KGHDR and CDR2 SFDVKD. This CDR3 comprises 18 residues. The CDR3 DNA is TGTGCCACCAGTGATTTGAGAACAGGGGTACGTCGGACCGGGGAGCTGTTTTTT. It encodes CATSDLRTGVRRTGELFF.

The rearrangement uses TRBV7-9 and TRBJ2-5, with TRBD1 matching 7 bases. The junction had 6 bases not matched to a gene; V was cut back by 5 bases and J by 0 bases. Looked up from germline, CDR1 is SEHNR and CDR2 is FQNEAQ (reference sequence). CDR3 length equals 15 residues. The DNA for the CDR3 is TGTGCCAGCAGCCCGCCCGGGACAGACCAAGAGACCCAGTACTTC. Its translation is CASSPPGTDQETQYF. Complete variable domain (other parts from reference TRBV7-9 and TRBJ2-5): DTGVSQNPRHKITKRGQNVTFRCDPISEHNRLYWYRQTLGQGPEFLTYFQNEAQLEKSRLLSDRFSAERPKGSFSTLEIQRTEQGDSAMYLCASSPPGTDQETQYFGPGTRLLVL.

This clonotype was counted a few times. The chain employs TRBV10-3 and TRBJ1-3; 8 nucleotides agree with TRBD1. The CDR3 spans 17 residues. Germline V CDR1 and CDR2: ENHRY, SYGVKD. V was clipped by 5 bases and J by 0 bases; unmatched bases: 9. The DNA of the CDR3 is TGTGCCATCAGTACCCTGGGACAGGCGAGCTCTGGAAACACCATATATTTT. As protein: CAISTLGQASSGNTIYF.

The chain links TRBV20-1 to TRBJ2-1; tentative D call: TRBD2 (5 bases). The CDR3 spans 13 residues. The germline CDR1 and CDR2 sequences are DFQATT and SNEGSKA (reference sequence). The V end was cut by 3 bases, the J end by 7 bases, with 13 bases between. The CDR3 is CSASLTIGNEQFF. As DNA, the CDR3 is TGCAGTGCTAGTTTGACTATAGGGAATGAGCAGTTCTTC.

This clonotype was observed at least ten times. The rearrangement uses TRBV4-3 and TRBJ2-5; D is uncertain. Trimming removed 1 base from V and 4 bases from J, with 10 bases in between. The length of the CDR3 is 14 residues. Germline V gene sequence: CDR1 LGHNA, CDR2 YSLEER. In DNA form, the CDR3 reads TGCGCCAGCAGCCAAGGTCTGGGTACAGAGACCCAGTACTTC. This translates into CASSQGLGTETQYF.

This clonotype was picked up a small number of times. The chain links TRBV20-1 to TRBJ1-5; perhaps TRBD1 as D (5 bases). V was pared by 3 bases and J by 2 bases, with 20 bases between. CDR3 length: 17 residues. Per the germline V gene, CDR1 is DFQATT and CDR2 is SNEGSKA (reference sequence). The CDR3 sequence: CSARRPRGGTGNQPQHF. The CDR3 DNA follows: TGCAGTGCTAGGAGGCCCCGCGGGGGTACGGGCAATCAGCCCCAGCATTTT.

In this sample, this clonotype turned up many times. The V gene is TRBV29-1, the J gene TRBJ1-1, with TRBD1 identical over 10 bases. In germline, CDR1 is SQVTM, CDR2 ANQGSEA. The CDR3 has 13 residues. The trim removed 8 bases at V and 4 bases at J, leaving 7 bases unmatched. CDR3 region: CSFRQGAVTEAFF. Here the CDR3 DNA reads TGCAGCTTTAGACAGGGGGCCGTCACTGAAGCTTTCTTT.

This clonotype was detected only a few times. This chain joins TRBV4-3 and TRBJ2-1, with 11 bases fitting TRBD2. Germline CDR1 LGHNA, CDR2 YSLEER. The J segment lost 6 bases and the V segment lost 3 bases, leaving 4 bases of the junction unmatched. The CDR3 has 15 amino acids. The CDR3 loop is CASSQGLAELNEQFF. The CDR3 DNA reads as TGCGCCAGCAGCCAGGGACTAGCGGAGCTCAATGAGCAGTTCTTC.

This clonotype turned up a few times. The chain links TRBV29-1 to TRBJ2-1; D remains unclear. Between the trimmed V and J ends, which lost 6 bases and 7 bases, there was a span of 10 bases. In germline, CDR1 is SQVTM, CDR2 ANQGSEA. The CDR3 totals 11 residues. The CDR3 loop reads CSVKRSNEQFF. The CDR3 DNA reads TGCAGCGTAAAGAGGAGTAATGAGCAGTTCTTC.

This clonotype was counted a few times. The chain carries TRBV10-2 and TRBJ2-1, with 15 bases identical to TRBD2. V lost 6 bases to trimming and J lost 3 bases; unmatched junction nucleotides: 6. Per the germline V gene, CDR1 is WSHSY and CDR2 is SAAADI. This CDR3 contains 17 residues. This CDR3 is CASRGGTSGRFYNEQFF. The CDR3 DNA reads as TGCGCCAGCAGGGGTGGGACTAGCGGGAGGTTCTACAATGAGCAGTTCTTC.

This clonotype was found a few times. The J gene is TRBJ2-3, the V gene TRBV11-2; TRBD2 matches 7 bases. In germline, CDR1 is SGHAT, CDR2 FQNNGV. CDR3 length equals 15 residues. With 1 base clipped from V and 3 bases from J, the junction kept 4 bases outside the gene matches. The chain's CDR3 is CASSLGLRETDTQYF. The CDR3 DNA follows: TGTGCCAGCAGCTTAGGGTTGCGGGAGACAGATACGCAGTATTTT.